What follows are 18 T cell receptor beta chains derived from one specimen sequenced in a study of blood T cell repertoires in COVID-19. Assay used: immunoSEQ multiplex PCR; TCRdb lists only in-frame clones, some missing. This table has 290,000 or so clones, over 75% appearing once. Source material: PBMCs or T cells enriched from blood (not recorded which). The receptors derive from a woman aged 25 to 39 who had recovered from COVID-19.

The J gene is TRBJ2-1, the V gene TRBV6-5; 9 bases fit TRBD2. J was trimmed by 3 bases and V by 6 bases; bases with no gene match: 6. The germline V gene has CDR1 MNHEY and CDR2 SVGAGI. This CDR3 has 15 amino acids. Here the CDR3 reads CASRGREGIYNEQFF. The CDR3 DNA is TGTGCCAGCAGAGGGCGGGAGGGCATCTACAATGAGCAGTTCTTC.

The V and J genes are TRBV7-6 and TRBJ1-1; D might be TRBD1 (6 bases). CDR3 length: 13 residues. Germline V gene data show CDR1 as SGHVS and CDR2 as FNYEAQ. With 4 bases removed from V and 1 base from J, the gap between germline ends came to 7 bases. The CDR3 bases are TGTGCCAGCAGCTCGGACAGGAACACTGAAGCTTTCTTT. Amino acid sequence: CASSSDRNTEAFF.

This chain uses TRBV6-6 with TRBJ2-5, with D maybe TRBD1 (5 bases). CDR3 length: 13 residues. V gave up 2 bases and J gave up 4 bases, with 8 bases separating them. The germline V gene has CDR1 MNHNY and CDR2 SVGAGI (reference sequence). Here the CDR3 reads CASSYRGSETQYF. DNA for the CDR3: TGTGCCAGCAGTTACAGGGGTTCAGAGACCCAGTACTTC.

The chain employs TRBV28 and TRBJ2-1; 7 nucleotides match TRBD1. Germline V gene data show CDR1 as MDHEN and CDR2 as SYDVKM. V lost 5 bases, J lost 3 bases, and 10 bases stayed unmatched. The CDR3 contains 16 residues. The CDR3 is CASSPATGIIYNEQFF. In nucleotides, the CDR3 is TGTGCCAGCAGTCCGGCGACAGGGATTATCTACAATGAGCAGTTCTTC.

The chain uses TRBV7-2 and TRBJ1-2; weak D call: TRBD1 (5 bases). This CDR3 is 15 amino acids long. Per the germline V gene, CDR1 is SGHTA and CDR2 is FQGNSA. The germline V and J ends were trimmed by 3 bases and 6 bases, with 17 bases remaining between them. CDR3 protein: CASSFPFHRLDGYTF. CDR3 DNA: TGTGCCAGCAGCTTTCCCTTCCACAGGCTAGATGGCTACACCTTC.

The chain is built from TRBV10-2 and TRBJ2-1; 14 bases line up with TRBD2. Germline V gene sequence: CDR1 WSHSY, CDR2 SAAADI. With 4 bases clipped from V and 8 bases from J, the junction kept 4 bases outside the gene matches. The CDR3 extends over 15 amino acids. The DNA of the CDR3 is TGCGCCAGCAGTGGAGGGACTAGCGGGAGTTATGAGCAGTTCTTC. It codes for CASSGGTSGSYEQFF.

The V and J genes are TRBV28 and TRBJ1-4, with D unresolved. The CDR3 consists of 14 residues. The ends were cut back, 2 bases at V and 8 bases at J, with 12 bases in the middle. Germline V gene lookup returns CDR1 MDHEN and CDR2 SYDVKM. The CDR3 spells CASSLENVREKLFF. CDR3 coding DNA: TGTGCCAGCAGTTTAGAGAACGTGCGGGAAAAACTGTTTTTT.

The rearrangement joins TRBV7-3 to TRBJ2-7; maybe TRBD2 (6 bases). The CDR3 is made up of 14 amino acids. Per germline, CDR1 SGHTA and CDR2 FQGTGA. V gave up 4 bases and J gave up 6 bases, with 16 bases separating them. CDR3 sequence (DNA): TGTGCCAGCAGCTCCATGGCGGGATTAGGCGAGCAGTACTTC. It specifies CASSSMAGLGEQYF.

Points on this clone: At the DNA level, this CDR3 is encoded by other sequences in the same sample as well. CDR3 DNA sequence: TGTGCCAGCAGTCCCCGACAGGGAGGAACTGAAGCTTTCTTT. Residues: CASSPRQGGTEAFF. This chain uses TRBV27 with TRBJ1-1, with TRBD1 matching 7 bases. Germline CDR1 MNHEY, CDR2 SMNVEV (reference sequence). The V segment lost 5 bases and the J segment 5 bases; nucleotides outside the gene matches: 8. The CDR3 length is 14 residues.

V usage is TRBV28 and J usage is TRBJ1-1; no firm D call. The CDR3 covers 14 residues. CDR1 is MDHEN, CDR2 SYDVKM, per germline. Trimming cost V 3 bases and J 0 bases, with 8 bases left between them. The CDR3 loop reads CASSLAQLNTEAFF. CDR3 in DNA: TGTGCCAGCAGTTTGGCCCAGTTGAACACTGAAGCTTTCTTT. The full variable domain, with the rest looked up from reference TRBV28 and TRBJ1-1, is DVKVTQSSRYLVKRTGEKVFLECVQDMDHENMFWYRQDPGLGLRLIYFSYDVKMKEKGDIPEGYSVSREKKERFSLILESASTNQTSMYLCASSLAQLNTEAFFGQGTRLTVV.

The chain is built from TRBV3-1 (or the pseudogene TRBV3-2) and TRBJ2-2; TRBD2 matches at 11 bases. Germline V gene sequence: CDR1 LGHDT, CDR2 YNNKEL (reference sequence). This CDR3 spans 16 amino acids. The ends lost 4 bases at V and 2 bases at J; junction bases unmatched: 3. The DNA of the CDR3 is TGTGCCAGCAGCCGAACTAGCGGGGGAAACACCGGGGAGCTGTTTTTT. The encoded protein is CASSRTSGGNTGELFF.

A single count supports this clone. The rearrangement links TRBV5-6 to TRBJ2-6; TRBD1 matches 9 bases. This CDR3 is 17 amino acids long. Germline CDR1 reads SGHDT; CDR2 reads YYEEEE. The junction had 5 bases not matched to a gene; V was cut back by 0 bases and J by 4 bases. CDR3 sequence reads: CASSLGTGAPGANVLTF. Here the CDR3 DNA reads TGTGCCAGCAGCTTGGGGACAGGGGCACCCGGGGCCAACGTCCTGACTTTC.

This clone is a singleton in its sample. The chain links TRBV5-5 to TRBJ2-3; 10 nucleotides line up with TRBD2. Per germline, CDR1 SGHKS and CDR2 YYEKEE (reference sequence). The trim removed 4 bases at V and 4 bases at J, leaving 9 bases unmatched. This CDR3 has 16 amino acids. The CDR3 nucleotides read TGTGCCAGCAGCCACGCTGGACTAGCGGCCGCAGATACGCAGTATTTT. Translated: CASSHAGLAAADTQYF.

Comments on this clone: At one end, the junction sequence differs from germline, possibly due to a read error. The chain employs TRBV18 and TRBJ2-1; 7 bases are shared with TRBD2. Germline CDR1 reads KGHSH; CDR2 reads LQKENI. There are 15 residues in the CDR3. This chain's CDR3 is CASSPPGGSLYEQFF. The DNA of the CDR3 is TGTGCCAGCTCGCCACCTGGCGGGAGTCTCTATGAGCAGTTCTTC.

The rearrangement links TRBV5-6 to TRBJ1-6; 10 positions agree with TRBD1. The V gene end was trimmed by 3 bases and the J gene end by 6 bases; junction bases not matched to a gene: 6. CDR3 length equals 16 residues. Germline CDR1 is SGHDT and CDR2 is YYEEEE. CDR3 in amino acids: CASSSGTGAINSPLHF. The CDR3 DNA follows: TGTGCCAGCAGCTCCGGGACAGGGGCTATTAATTCACCCCTCCACTTT.

The genes are TRBV12-5 and TRBJ2-1, with TRBD2 matching over 12 bases. The germline V gene encodes CDR1 LGHNT and CDR2 FRNRAP. The CDR3 has 17 amino acids. The V segment lost 6 bases and the J segment 5 bases; nucleotides outside the gene matches: 11. The DNA of the CDR3 is TGTGCTAGTGGGACTAGCGGGAGAGTAGGGGGCGACAATGAGCAGTTCTTC. This gives the protein CASGTSGRVGGDNEQFF.

The chain uses TRBV20-1 and TRBJ2-7; perhaps TRBD1 as D (6 bases). The germline V and J ends were trimmed by 5 bases and 6 bases, with 11 bases remaining between them. This CDR3 has 11 amino acids. Germline CDR1 and CDR2: DFQATT and SNEGSKA (reference sequence). CDR3 loop: CSAPYRAEQYF. The CDR3 nucleotides read TGCAGTGCTCCTTACAGGGCCGAGCAGTACTTC.

The chain recombines TRBV6-2 or TRBV6-3 with TRBJ2-5, with 13 nucleotides matching TRBD2. J was trimmed by 3 bases and V by 5 bases; bases with no gene match: 9. Germline V gene lookup returns CDR1 MNHEY and CDR2 SVGEGT. The CDR3 loop spans 17 amino acids. The CDR3 bases are TGTGCCAGCAGTAGGACTAGCGGGAGTAGGTTGGAAGAGACCCAGTACTTC. Translation gives CASSRTSGSRLEETQYF.